One T cell receptor beta chain is described in this entry. The sample originates from a study of neoadjuvant nivolumab and ipilimumab in lung cancer. Study as a whole: Patients got nivolumab 3 mg/kg on days 1, 15 and 29; combination added ipilimumab 1 mg/kg day 1.

Only in-frame clones appear in the TCRdb table, and some are missing; sequencing was by immunoSEQ multiplex PCR. Among 5,000 or so clones listed, around four fifths were seen once. The CDR3 is made up of 13 amino acids. V was shortened by 5 bases and J by 6 bases, with 13 bases between the two germline ends. Germline V lookup: CDR1 SEHNR, CDR2 FQNEAQ (reference sequence). The sample was tumor tissue, taken after neoadjuvant nivolumab, alone or with ipilimumab, at or shortly before surgery. This receptor was identified in an adult with non-small cell lung cancer. V is TRBV7-9 and J is TRBJ1-2, with D possibly matching TRBD1 (6 bases). Written as DNA, the CDR3 is TGTGCCAGCAGCGCCGACAGGTTAGATGGCTACACCTTC. Protein sequence: CASSADRLDGYTF.